The 9 T cell receptor beta chains below were found in one sample sequenced in a study of cytomegalovirus exposure and HLA in healthy donors. Researchers ran the PCR with 60 Vbeta and 13 Jbeta primers. Produced via immunoSEQ multiplex PCR; TCRdb's table is partial and in-frame only. The sample records 200,000 to 250,000 clones, approximately 70% being singletons. The sequencing sample was made of PBMCs. The receptors originated from a woman in her 30s in good health and CMV-seronegative.

The chain carries TRBV30 and TRBJ2-1; possible D gene TRBD2, 7 bases. From germline, CDR1 is GTSNPN and CDR2 SVGIG (reference sequence). This CDR3 contains 16 residues. V was shortened by 3 bases and J by 7 bases, with 22 bases between the two germline ends. CDR3 nucleotide sequence: TGTGCCTGGAGGGGCTTGGGGGCGGGAGTCTGGAATGAGCAGTTCTTC. It translates to CAWRGLGAGVWNEQFF.

The chain employs TRBV5-1 and TRBJ2-7; D is perhaps TRBD1 (5 bases). The CDR3 sequence is 15 residues long. In germline, CDR1 is SGHRS, CDR2 YFSETQ. V shed 7 bases and J shed 1 base, with 18 bases lying between them. The CDR3 region is CASRPPGHSSYEQYF. The CDR3 coding sequence is TGCGCCAGCCGCCCCCCCGGACACTCGTCCTACGAGCAGTACTTC.

This rearrangement joins TRBV7-9 to TRBJ2-7; TRBD1 agrees at 11 bases. The CDR3 has 16 residues. The ends lost 1 base at V and 7 bases at J; junction bases unmatched: 9. Germline V lookup: CDR1 SEHNR, CDR2 FQNEAQ (reference sequence). This CDR3 is CASSLGSGTGGREQYF. The CDR3 bases are TGTGCCAGCAGCTTAGGTTCGGGGACAGGGGGTCGGGAGCAGTACTTC.

The rearrangement uses TRBV6-1 and TRBJ2-7, with 8 bases lining up with TRBD2. This CDR3 region has 13 residues. CDR1 is MNHNS and CDR2 is SASEGT in the germline V gene. V lost 6 bases and J lost 3; bases outside the gene matches: 4. CDR3 in amino acids: CASRTGGSYEQYF. CDR3 DNA sequence: TGTGCCAGCAGGACGGGAGGGAGCTACGAGCAGTACTTC.

CDR3 nucleotide sequence: TGTGCCAGCAGCTGGGGGGGCGGGAGGACGCAGTATTTT. Protein: CASSWGGGRTQYF. V gene TRBV5-6 combines with J gene TRBJ2-3; 8 bases are a match to TRBD2. Trimming at V came to 3 bases and at J to 9 bases, leaving 6 bases not matched to a gene. This CDR3 region has 13 residues. CDR1 is SGHDT and CDR2 is YYEEEE in the germline V gene.

This clone was counted between two and nine times. This chain connects TRBV6-5 to TRBJ1-1, with unresolved D. The V end was cut by 5 bases, the J end by 1 base, with 8 bases between. This CDR3 region has 13 residues. The V gene's germline CDR1 is MNHEY and CDR2 SVGAGI. The DNA of the CDR3 is TGTGCCAGCAGTGATACAGCGAACACTGAAGCTTTCTTT. Residues: CASSDTANTEAFF.

The genes are TRBV12-1 and TRBJ1-5; the DNA was not used to check the table's D call, TRBD1. TRBV12-1 is designated a pseudogene. The CDR3 has 13 residues. Written as DNA, the CDR3 is TGTGCCAGCAGCTCGAGTACCTTAGGGGCACAGCATTTT. Amino acid sequence: CASSSSTLGAQHF.

V usage is TRBV5-8 and J usage is TRBJ1-4; possible D gene TRBD1, 5 bases. Trimming took off 1 base at V and 5 bases at J, with 9 bases between the two ends. In germline, CDR1 is SGHTS, CDR2 YDEGEE. The CDR3 is 14 residues long. As DNA, the CDR3 is TGTGCCAGCAGCTTGAATGACAGAAATGAAAAACTGTTTTTT. Translation: CASSLNDRNEKLFF.

V usage is TRBV27 and J usage is TRBJ2-5, with TRBD2 matching over 9 bases. V gave up 2 bases and J gave up 7 bases; unmatched junction bases: 11. Germline V lookup: CDR1 MNHEY, CDR2 SMNVEV (reference sequence). This CDR3 is 16 amino acids long. The chain's CDR3 is CASSLGAAGGPGTQYF. As DNA, the CDR3 is TGTGCCAGCAGTTTAGGGGCTGCGGGAGGGCCCGGGACCCAGTACTTC.